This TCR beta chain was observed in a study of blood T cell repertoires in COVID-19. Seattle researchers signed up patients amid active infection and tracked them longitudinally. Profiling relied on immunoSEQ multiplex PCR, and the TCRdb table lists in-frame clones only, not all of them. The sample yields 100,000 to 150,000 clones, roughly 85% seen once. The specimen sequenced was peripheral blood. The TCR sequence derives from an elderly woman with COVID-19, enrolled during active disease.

As DNA, the CDR3 is TGCGCCAGCAGCCCTATCCTATCAAATATAGGCAATCAGCCCCAGCATTTT. This sequence encodes CASSPILSNIGNQPQHF. The chain uses TRBV4-1 and TRBJ1-5, with D unclear. This CDR3 is 17 amino acids long. Deletions cut 4 bases from V and 2 bases from J, with 18 bases between. Germline V gives CDR1 MGHRA, CDR2 YSYEKL.